Below, 15 T cell receptor beta chains from the same sample are listed, as sequenced in a study of blood T cell repertoires in COVID-19. Produced via immunoSEQ multiplex PCR; TCRdb's table is partial and in-frame only. The sample records 85,000 to 130,000 clones, roughly nine tenths being singletons. Specimen: peripheral blood. These receptors were taken from a man in his sixties with acute or convalescent COVID-19.

The chain employs TRBV5-1 and TRBJ2-2, with a tentative D call TRBD1 (5 bases). V lost 1 base, J lost 1 base, and 5 bases lay in between. CDR3 length: 14 residues. Germline V gene lookup returns CDR1 SGHRS and CDR2 YFSETQ. CDR3 sequence: CASSLRGNTGELFF. CDR3 sequence (DNA): TGCGCCAGCAGCTTGAGGGGGAACACCGGGGAGCTGTTTTTT.

A remark on this clone: Relative to the germline gene, one junction end is altered; a read error may explain this. V gene TRBV27 combines with J gene TRBJ1-1, with TRBD1 matching over 8 bases. The CDR3 totals 12 residues. Germline assignment: CDR1 MNHEY and CDR2 SMNVEV (reference sequence). The CDR3 spells CANSPDRGEAFF. CDR3 nucleotides: TGTGCCAACAGTCCTGACAGGGGTGAAGCTTTCTTT.

This CDR3 reads CASSPHRTGGNQPQHF. The CDR3 nucleotides read TGTGCCAGCAGCCCACACAGGACAGGGGGCAATCAGCCCCAGCATTTT. The V call is TRBV28, the J call TRBJ1-5; the match to TRBD1 covers 9 bases. This CDR3 is 16 amino acids long. V lost 6 bases and J lost 2; bases outside the gene matches: 8. Looked up from germline, CDR1 is MDHEN and CDR2 is SYDVKM. The variable domain in full, completed from reference TRBV28 and TRBJ1-5, reads DVKVTQSSRYLVKRTGEKVFLECVQDMDHENMFWYRQDPGLGLRLIYFSYDVKMKEKGDIPEGYSVSREKKERFSLILESASTNQTSMYLCASSPHRTGGNQPQHFGDGTRLSIL.

J is TRBJ2-7 and V is TRBV19; tentative D call: TRBD2 (5 bases). The CDR3 contains 15 residues. Germline values: CDR1 LNHDA, CDR2 SQIVND (reference sequence). Trimming removed 3 bases at V and 1 base at J, with 13 bases between. The CDR3 loop is CASSIRGSMSYEQYF. The CDR3 DNA reads TGTGCCAGTAGTATCCGGGGTAGCATGTCCTACGAGCAGTACTTC.

The V and J genes are TRBV14 and TRBJ2-3; 12 bases align to TRBD2. The germline V gene encodes CDR1 SGHDN and CDR2 FVKESK. The CDR3 sequence is 16 residues long. J gave up 5 bases and V 4 bases, and 7 bases lay outside the gene matches. The DNA of the CDR3 is TGTGCCAGCAGCCTGCGACTAGCGGGAGTGGAAGATACGCAGTATTTT. It yields the protein CASSLRLAGVEDTQYF.

The chain combines TRBV25-1 with TRBJ1-4; D unclear. V dropped 5 bases and J dropped 5 bases, with 12 bases sitting between them. The germline gives CDR1 MGHDK, CDR2 SYGVNS. The CDR3 runs to 14 residues. The CDR3, as DNA: TGTGCCAGCAGTCTCCGGACGGGAAATGAAAAACTGTTTTTT. Translation: CASSLRTGNEKLFF.

A note on this clone: This sample includes further DNA sequences coding for the same CDR3. This chain joins TRBV13 and TRBJ2-2; 9 bases fit TRBD1. Germline trimming cut 5 bases from V and 5 bases from J; bases unmatched to any gene: 6. Per germline, CDR1 PRHDT and CDR2 FYEKMQ (reference sequence). CDR3 size: 15 residues. The CDR3 sequence: CASSAGTGRTGELFF. The CDR3 coding sequence is TGTGCCAGCAGCGCCGGGACAGGGCGGACCGGGGAGCTGTTTTTT.

The chain uses TRBV4-2 and TRBJ1-4; TRBD1 might be the D (5 bases). The CDR3 runs 16 residues. Trimming removed 4 bases from V and 4 bases from J, with 16 bases in between. Germline V gives CDR1 LGHNA, CDR2 YNFKEQ. This CDR3 is CASSPSAGRSNEKLFF. In DNA, the CDR3 is TGTGCCAGCAGCCCGTCGGCGGGGCGTAGTAATGAAAAACTGTTTTTT.

The rearrangement uses TRBV27 and TRBJ1-2, with 7 bases lining up with TRBD1. Trimming removed 5 bases from V and 3 bases from J; junction bases left unmatched: 3. CDR3 length equals 13 residues. Per the germline V gene, CDR1 is MNHEY and CDR2 is SMNVEV (reference sequence). CDR3 DNA sequence: TGTGCCAGCAGTGCTACAGGGGACTATGGCTACACCTTC. This codes for CASSATGDYGYTF.

The chain has TRBV28 and TRBJ1-1; tentatively, D is TRBD1 (6 bases). The ends were cut back, 6 bases at V and 3 bases at J, with 11 bases in the middle. This CDR3 spans 13 amino acids. CDR1 MDHEN and CDR2 SYDVKM come from the germline V gene. CDR3 amino acids: CASSQRGYTEAFF. The CDR3 bases are TGTGCCAGCAGCCAGAGGGGGTACACTGAAGCTTTCTTT.

The chain carries TRBV29-1 and TRBJ2-1, with TRBD1 matching 9 bases. Germline values: CDR1 SQVTM, CDR2 ANQGSEA. The CDR3 runs to 15 residues. The J segment lost 6 bases and the V segment lost 3 bases, leaving 9 bases of the junction unmatched. CDR3 region: CSVDSPGQGLNEQFF. The CDR3 nucleotides are TGCAGCGTTGATTCCCCGGGACAGGGTCTCAATGAGCAGTTCTTC.

The CDR3 DNA reads as TGCGCCAGCAGTCAATCCCCACTAGCGGAAACATACAATGAGCAGTTCTTC. Translated: CASSQSPLAETYNEQFF. This chain connects TRBV23-1 to TRBJ2-1; the match to TRBD2 covers 8 bases. TRBV23-1 is noted as an ORF with a role that remains uncertain. CDR3 length: 17 amino acids. The junction had 8 bases not matched to a gene; V was cut back by 0 bases and J by 4 bases.

V is TRBV11-2 and J is TRBJ2-7, with a possible D match to TRBD2 (5 bases). This CDR3 has 16 residues. With 0 bases removed from V and 2 bases from J, the gap between germline ends came to 14 bases. Germline CDR1 is SGHAT and CDR2 is FQNNGV. The CDR3 reads CASSLDPDGGAYEQYF. In DNA form, the CDR3 reads TGTGCCAGCAGCTTAGATCCAGATGGAGGCGCCTACGAGCAGTACTTC.

The CDR3 protein is CASSLLAANQETEQFF. DNA for the CDR3: TGTGCCAGCAGCTTACTAGCGGCAAACCAAGAAACCGAGCAGTTCTTC. The J gene is TRBJ2-1, the V gene TRBV11-3, with 7 bases that match TRBD2. Germline assignment: CDR1 SGHNT and CDR2 YENEEA. With 2 bases clipped from V and 10 bases from J, the junction kept 14 bases outside the gene matches. CDR3 length: 16 residues.

The chain joins TRBV28 to TRBJ2-7; TRBD1 is a possible D gene (6 bases). Germline CDR1 reads MDHEN; CDR2 reads SYDVKM. V gave up 4 bases and J gave up 3 bases, with 7 bases separating them. The CDR3 length is 12 residues. The CDR3 DNA reads as TGTGCCAGCAGTTCCAGGGGCTACGAGCAGTACTTC. Translation: CASSSRGYEQYF. The variable domain in full, with the rest retrieved from reference TRBV28 and TRBJ2-7, is DVKVTQSSRYLVKRTGEKVFLECVQDMDHENMFWYRQDPGLGLRLIYFSYDVKMKEKGDIPEGYSVSREKKERFSLILESASTNQTSMYLCASSSRGYEQYFGPGTRLTVT.